This TCR beta chain originates from a study of blood T cell repertoires in COVID-19. Study overall: Researchers got acute and convalescent COVID-19 samples from the United States, Italy and Spain. PBMCs, B-cell-depleted T cells, or T cells provided the cDNA or gDNA that made up the material.

V lost 2 bases, J lost 10 bases, and 9 bases lay in between. In germline, CDR1 is MNHEY, CDR2 SMNVEV (reference sequence). The CDR3 length is 12 residues. Source study methods: The authors estimated nucleated cell counts from reference gene primer amplification. Measured with immunoSEQ multiplex PCR; TCRdb has only the in-frame clones, and not every one. D and trimming were read from the DNA, whereas the V and J calls and clone size are those reported in that table. The top ten clones hold 3.7% of a sample with about 150,000 clones, approximately 73% of them seen once. Material: peripheral blood. This sequence joins TRBV27 and TRBJ2-1; D gene uncertain. The TCR originated in a woman of 80 years or more with acute or convalescent COVID-19. CDR3 nucleotides: TGTGCCAGCAGTTTAGGGCAATCCGAGCAGTTCTTC. Translation gives CASSLGQSEQFF.